Below, 8 T cell receptor beta chains from the same sample are listed, as sequenced in a study of T cells in Graves' hyperthyroidism and ophthalmopathy. Amplification of TCR beta CDR3 regions was performed using RNA transcripts as template. First-round RT-PCR of the TCR CDR3 relied on the HTBI primer set. MiXCR, applied by TCRdb to the multiplex PCR reads, yields one record per CDR3 protein. This table holds about 600,000 distinct CDR3 sequences, 14% found once. Sequencing input: blood. These receptors all come from a woman aged 18-35 years with Graves' ophthalmopathy.

This clonotype occurred a few times. The J gene is TRBJ1-3, the V gene TRBV12-3 or TRBV12-4; tentative D call: TRBD1 (5 bases). V lost 6 bases, J lost 4 bases, and 16 bases lay in between. The CDR3 extends over 15 amino acids. The CDR3 bases are TGTGCCAGCAGGGGTCCGGGACCGCAAGGAAACACCATATATTTT. This codes for CASRGPGPQGNTIYF.

In its sample, this clonotype was seen many times. The rearrangement joins TRBV5-1 to TRBJ2-3, with D perhaps being TRBD1 or TRBD2 (6 bases each). Germline CDR1 SGHRS, CDR2 YFSETQ. CDR3 length equals 16 residues. V shed 1 base and J shed 1 base, with 13 bases lying between them. As DNA, the CDR3 is TGCGCCAGCAGCTTGAGCTGGGGGGCGCGCACAGATACGCAGTATTTT. Amino acids: CASSLSWGARTDTQYF.

The V and J genes are TRBV25-1 and TRBJ1-1; no firm D call. Germline lookup yields CDR1 MGHDK and CDR2 SYGVNS. The CDR3 consists of 16 residues. V was shortened by 2 bases and J by 3 bases, with 16 bases between the two germline ends. The CDR3 protein is CASSEGQFKRDTEAFF. The CDR3 bases are TGTGCCAGCAGTGAAGGCCAATTCAAAAGAGACACTGAAGCTTTCTTT. The full variable domain, in which reference TRBV25-1 and TRBJ1-1 provide the parts outside the CDR3, is EADIYQTPRYLVIGTGKKITLECSQTMGHDKMYWYQQDPGMELHLIHYSYGVNSTEKGDLSSESTVSRIRTEHFPLTLESARPSHTSQYLCASSEGQFKRDTEAFFGQGTRLTVV.

This clonotype has ten or more counts. The J gene is TRBJ1-6, the V gene TRBV7-2, with D perhaps matching TRBD1 (5 bases). Germline assignment: CDR1 SGHTA and CDR2 FQGNSA. The ends were cut back, 5 bases at V and 7 bases at J, with 18 bases in the middle. This CDR3 comprises 16 residues. CDR3: CASSLSSRVRNSPLHF. CDR3 in DNA: TGTGCCAGCAGCCTCAGTTCCAGGGTTAGGAATTCACCCCTCCACTTT.

The table lists this clonotype with many counts. The chain combines TRBV28 with TRBJ2-1; 10 bases match TRBD1. V was pared by 3 bases and J by 7 bases, with 18 bases of the junction left unmatched. This CDR3 comprises 19 residues. CDR1 and CDR2 (germline): MDHEN, SYDVKM. The CDR3, as DNA: TGTGCCAGCAGTTTTGATTGGGGGCTTCCGGGACAGGGGTTTAATGAGCAGTTCTTC. It specifies CASSFDWGLPGQGFNEQFF. The whole variable domain, filled in from reference TRBV28 and TRBJ2-1, reads DVKVTQSSRYLVKRTGEKVFLECVQDMDHENMFWYRQDPGLGLRLIYFSYDVKMKEKGDIPEGYSVSREKKERFSLILESASTNQTSMYLCASSFDWGLPGQGFNEQFFGPGTRLTVL.

This clonotype showed up many times. The genes are TRBV20-1 and TRBJ2-2; 11 bases are shared with TRBD2. The germline CDR1 and CDR2 sequences are DFQATT and SNEGSKA (reference sequence). This CDR3 region has 19 residues. The V segment lost 1 base and the J segment 1 base; nucleotides outside the gene matches: 11. CDR3 nucleotide sequence: TGCAGTGCTAGAGCTTCCTTGCTAGCGGGAGGTCAGAACACCGGGGAGCTGTTTTTT. It is translated as CSARASLLAGGQNTGELFF.

At least ten counts were recorded for this clonotype. The V and J genes are TRBV20-1 and TRBJ1-1; the D is unclear. The CDR3 covers 12 residues. From germline, CDR1 is DFQATT and CDR2 SNEGSKA (reference sequence). Trimming stripped 8 bases from V and 1 base from J, with 11 bases between. As DNA, the CDR3 is TGCAGTCAAGGGTCGGGGAACACTGAAGCTTTCTTT. Residues: CSQGSGNTEAFF.

This clonotype has at least ten counts. This chain joins TRBV3-1 and TRBJ2-3; 7 bases are a match to TRBD2. Trimming at V came to 3 bases and at J to 5 bases, leaving 8 bases not matched to a gene. The CDR3 has 15 amino acids. Germline V gene data show CDR1 as LGHDT and CDR2 as YNNKEL (reference sequence). CDR3 coding DNA: TGTGCCAGCAGCCAGATGCTAGCGGCTCAAGATACGCAGTATTTT. Translated, it gives CASSQMLAAQDTQYF.